The 15 T cell receptor beta chains in this list originate from one sample, sequenced in a study of technical replicates of blood from a handful of donors. Clones were read by immunoSEQ multiplex PCR, and TCRdb kept only the in-frame ones, dropping some. The table lists tens of thousands of clones, roughly 90% of them singletons, with roughly 0.41% in the top ten. Sequencing was carried out using T cells isolated from PBMCs. The receptors here all came from a human donor in good health.

The rearrangement joins TRBV2 to TRBJ1-5; D possibly corresponds to TRBD1 (6 bases). The CDR3 totals 14 residues. CDR1 is SNHLY, CDR2 FYNNEI, per germline. Trimming shortened V by 4 bases and J by 12 bases, and 19 bases separated the two germline ends. The CDR3 DNA reads as TGTGCCAGCAGTGGGAACAGGGAAATTGTGGTCCAGCATTTT. This sequence encodes CASSGNREIVVQHF.

The chain couples TRBV7-6 to TRBJ1-1; tentative D call: TRBD1 (6 bases). Germline V gene sequence: CDR1 SGHVS, CDR2 FNYEAQ. This CDR3 region has 15 residues. Trimming shortened V by 1 base and J by 0 bases, and 9 bases separated the two germline ends. The CDR3 DNA is TGTGCCAGCAGCTTAGGGGACATTATGAACACTGAAGCTTTCTTT. Its translation is CASSLGDIMNTEAFF.

The chain is built from TRBV10-1 and TRBJ2-2; 9 bases map to TRBD1. Germline V gives CDR1 WNHNN, CDR2 SYGVQD (reference sequence). The length of the CDR3 is 14 residues. V lost 4 bases and J lost 6; bases outside the gene matches: 3. The chain's CDR3 is CASSADRGPGELFF. In DNA form, the CDR3 reads TGCGCCAGCAGTGCGGACAGGGGTCCCGGGGAGCTGTTTTTT.

This rearrangement joins TRBV12-5 to TRBJ2-5, with D possibly matching TRBD1 (5 bases). The CDR3 covers 15 residues. Germline V gives CDR1 LGHNT, CDR2 FRNRAP. V was clipped by 0 bases and J by 2 bases, with 10 bases between them. The CDR3 region has the DNA TGTGCTAGTGGTTTGGTACAGGACGGTCAAGAGACCCAGTACTTC. Residues: CASGLVQDGQETQYF.

The chain combines TRBV9 with TRBJ2-5; tentatively, D is TRBD2 (6 bases). The germline V and J ends were trimmed by 0 bases and 5 bases, with 14 bases remaining between them. This CDR3 is 15 amino acids long. Germline V gene sequence: CDR1 SGDLS, CDR2 YYNGEE. The CDR3 loop is CASSVAGGAGETQYF. CDR3 sequence (DNA): TGTGCCAGCAGCGTAGCCGGCGGGGCCGGGGAGACCCAGTACTTC.

This chain uses TRBV30 with TRBJ1-3, with D uncertain. V was trimmed by 2 bases and J by 4 bases, leaving 6 bases between them. The CDR3 spans 12 residues. Germline loops: CDR1 GTSNPN, CDR2 SVGIG (reference sequence). The DNA of the CDR3 is TGTGCCTGGAGTTCGAGCGGAAACACCATATATTTT. Protein: CAWSSSGNTIYF.

The V call is TRBV7-9, the J call TRBJ2-5, with D maybe TRBD1 (5 bases). This CDR3 spans 14 amino acids. Trimming removed 8 bases at V and 0 bases at J, with 13 bases between. Germline CDR1 reads SEHNR; CDR2 reads FQNEAQ (reference sequence). The CDR3 here is CASRIDRYQETQYF. The CDR3 DNA is TGTGCCAGCCGCATTGACAGATACCAAGAGACCCAGTACTTC.

The chain joins TRBV5-1 to TRBJ2-2; TRBD2 agrees at 8 bases. The germline CDR1 and CDR2 sequences are SGHRS and YFSETQ. V trimming: 2 bases; J trimming: 5 bases; junction bases outside the gene matches: 5. The CDR3 has 15 amino acids. Written as DNA, the CDR3 is TGCGCCAGCAGCTTAGGTAGCGGGGAGACCGGGGAGCTGTTTTTT. Translated, it gives CASSLGSGETGELFF.

This chain joins TRBV25-1 and TRBJ2-6; D is uncertain. Germline CDR1 MGHDK, CDR2 SYGVNS. The CDR3 runs to 15 residues. V was pared by 2 bases and J by 0 bases, with 5 bases between. This CDR3 is CASSELSSGANVLTF. For the CDR3, the DNA is TGTGCCAGCAGTGAACTCAGCTCTGGGGCCAACGTCCTGACTTTC. Complete variable domain (other parts from reference TRBV25-1 and TRBJ2-6): EADIYQTPRYLVIGTGKKITLECSQTMGHDKMYWYQQDPGMELHLIHYSYGVNSTEKGDLSSESTVSRIRTEHFPLTLESARPSHTSQYLCASSELSSGANVLTFGAGSRLTVL.

The rearrangement joins TRBV5-1 to TRBJ1-1, with 7 bases fitting TRBD1. This CDR3 is 15 amino acids long. Germline V gives CDR1 SGHRS, CDR2 YFSETQ. Trimming at V came to 3 bases and at J to 1 base, leaving 6 bases not matched to a gene. CDR3 sequence reads: CASSSGQAGNTEAFF. CDR3 in DNA: TGCGCCAGCAGCTCCGGACAGGCGGGGAACACTGAAGCTTTCTTT.

The chain recombines TRBV7-8 with TRBJ2-6; 10 bases are shared with TRBD1. The CDR3 has 18 amino acids. Germline V gene data show CDR1 as SGHVS and CDR2 as FQNEAQ. The V and J ends lost 3 bases and 0 bases, in that order; junction bases with no gene match: 5. CDR3 loop: CASSLGQGPPSGANVLTF. DNA for the CDR3: TGTGCCAGCAGCTTGGGACAGGGGCCTCCCTCTGGGGCCAACGTCCTGACTTTC.

The V gene is TRBV11-2, the J gene TRBJ1-2; 7 nucleotides line up with TRBD1. Germline CDR1 SGHAT, CDR2 FQNNGV. Unmatched junction bases numbered 4, after V lost 5 bases and J lost 10 bases. CDR3 length equals 11 residues. CDR3 coding DNA: TGTGCCAGCAGCCGGACAGGAAACTACACCTTC. Amino acids: CASSRTGNYTF.

V is TRBV5-6 and J is TRBJ2-5, with TRBD2 identical over 10 bases. Germline CDR1 is SGHDT and CDR2 is YYEEEE. The J segment lost 5 bases and the V segment lost 0 bases, leaving 7 bases of the junction unmatched. There are 16 residues in the CDR3. The chain's CDR3 is CASSLGAGGPWETQYF. DNA of the CDR3: TGTGCCAGCAGCTTGGGAGCGGGAGGGCCTTGGGAGACCCAGTACTTC.

The chain uses TRBV28 and TRBJ2-7; 8 bases align to TRBD2. CDR3 length: 15 residues. V gave up 11 bases and J gave up 5 bases; unmatched junction bases: 17. The V gene's germline CDR1 is MDHEN and CDR2 SYDVKM. CDR3 in amino acids: CALTPPQRERDEQYF. Here the CDR3 DNA reads TGTGCCCTCACTCCCCCCCAGCGGGAGCGCGACGAGCAGTACTTC.

The count of this clone is one. The rearrangement uses TRBV15 and TRBJ2-1, with 11 bases that match TRBD2. Germline CDR1 is LNHNV and CDR2 is YYDKDF (reference sequence). The CDR3 totals 17 residues. The V segment lost 1 base and the J segment 2 bases; nucleotides outside the gene matches: 4. The CDR3 loop reads CATSRALLAGAYNEQFF. The CDR3 nucleotides are TGTGCCACCAGCAGAGCATTACTAGCGGGAGCCTACAATGAGCAGTTCTTC. The whole variable domain, filled in from reference TRBV15 and TRBJ2-1, reads DAMVIQNPRYQVTQFGKPVTLSCSQTLNHNVMYWYQQKSSQAPKLLFHYYDKDFNNEADTPDNFQSRRPNTSFCFLDIRSPGLGDTAMYLCATSRALLAGAYNEQFFGPGTRLTVL.